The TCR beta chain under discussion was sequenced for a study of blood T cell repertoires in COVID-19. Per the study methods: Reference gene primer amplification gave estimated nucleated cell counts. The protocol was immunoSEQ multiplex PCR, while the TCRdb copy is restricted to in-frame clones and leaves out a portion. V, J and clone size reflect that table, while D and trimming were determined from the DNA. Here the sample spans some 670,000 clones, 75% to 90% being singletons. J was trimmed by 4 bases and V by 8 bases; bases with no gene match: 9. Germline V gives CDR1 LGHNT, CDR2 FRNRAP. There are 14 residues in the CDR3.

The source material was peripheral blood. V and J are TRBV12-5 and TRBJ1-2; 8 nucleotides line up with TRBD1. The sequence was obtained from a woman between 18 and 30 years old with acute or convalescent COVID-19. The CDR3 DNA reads TGTGCTAGTCGTGCCCCAGGGGGCATCTATGGCTACACCTTC. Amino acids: CASRAPGGIYGYTF.